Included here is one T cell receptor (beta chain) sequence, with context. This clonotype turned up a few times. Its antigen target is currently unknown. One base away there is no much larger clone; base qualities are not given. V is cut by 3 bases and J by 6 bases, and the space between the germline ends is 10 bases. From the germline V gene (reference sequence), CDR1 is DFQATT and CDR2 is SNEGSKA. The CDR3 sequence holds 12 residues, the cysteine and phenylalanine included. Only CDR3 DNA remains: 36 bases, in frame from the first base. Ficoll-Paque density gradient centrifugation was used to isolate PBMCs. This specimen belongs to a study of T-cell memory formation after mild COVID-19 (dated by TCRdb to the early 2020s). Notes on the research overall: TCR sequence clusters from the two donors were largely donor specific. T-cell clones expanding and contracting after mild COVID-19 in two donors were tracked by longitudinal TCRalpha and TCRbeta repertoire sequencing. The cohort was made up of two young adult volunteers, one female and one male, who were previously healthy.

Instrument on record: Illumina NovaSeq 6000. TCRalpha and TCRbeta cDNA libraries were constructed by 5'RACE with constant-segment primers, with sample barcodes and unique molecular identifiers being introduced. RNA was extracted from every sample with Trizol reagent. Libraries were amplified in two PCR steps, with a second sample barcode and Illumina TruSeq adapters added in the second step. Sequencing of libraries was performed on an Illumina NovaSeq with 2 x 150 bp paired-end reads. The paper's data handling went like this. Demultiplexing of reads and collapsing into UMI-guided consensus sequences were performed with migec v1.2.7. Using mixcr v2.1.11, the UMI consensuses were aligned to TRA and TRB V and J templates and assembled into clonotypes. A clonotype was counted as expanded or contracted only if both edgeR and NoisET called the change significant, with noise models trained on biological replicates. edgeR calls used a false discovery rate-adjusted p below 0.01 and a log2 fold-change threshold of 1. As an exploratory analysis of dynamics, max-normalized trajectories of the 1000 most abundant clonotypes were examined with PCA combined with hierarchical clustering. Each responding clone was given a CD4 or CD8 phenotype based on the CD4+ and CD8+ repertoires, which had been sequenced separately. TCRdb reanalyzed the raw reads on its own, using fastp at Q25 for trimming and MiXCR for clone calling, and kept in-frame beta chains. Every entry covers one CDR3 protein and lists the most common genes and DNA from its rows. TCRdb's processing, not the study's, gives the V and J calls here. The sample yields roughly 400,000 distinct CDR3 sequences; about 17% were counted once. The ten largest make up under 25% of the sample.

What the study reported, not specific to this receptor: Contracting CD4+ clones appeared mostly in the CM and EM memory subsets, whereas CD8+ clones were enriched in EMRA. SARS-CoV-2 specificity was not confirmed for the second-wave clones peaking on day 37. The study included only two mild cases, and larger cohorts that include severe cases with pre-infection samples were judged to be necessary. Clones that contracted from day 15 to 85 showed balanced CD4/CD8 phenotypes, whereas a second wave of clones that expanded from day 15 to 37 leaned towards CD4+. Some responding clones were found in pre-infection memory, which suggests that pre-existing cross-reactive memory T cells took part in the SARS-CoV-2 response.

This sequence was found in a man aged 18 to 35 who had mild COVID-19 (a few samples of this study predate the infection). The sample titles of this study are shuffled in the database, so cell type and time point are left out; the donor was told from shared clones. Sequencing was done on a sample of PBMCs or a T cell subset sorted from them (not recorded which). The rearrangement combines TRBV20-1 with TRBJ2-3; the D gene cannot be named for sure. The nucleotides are TGCAGTGCTAGCTTGGGTCGGGATACGCAGTATTTT. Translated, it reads CSASLGRDTQYF.